Below, 11 T cell receptor beta chains from the same sample are listed, as sequenced in a study of blood T cells in healthy people across ages. Together with a sample-barcoded 5' primer, a J-beta primer mix was included in a second PCR lasting roughly 6 to 12 cycles. TCRdb fed the 5' RACE reads into MiXCR, producing one record per CDR3 protein. The sample holds hundreds of thousands of distinct CDR3 sequences, roughly 64% seen once. Source material: blood. The origin of the receptors is a man younger than 45 in good health.

The genes are TRBV27 and TRBJ2-1, with 13 nucleotides matching TRBD2. In germline, CDR1 is MNHEY, CDR2 SMNVEV (reference sequence). With 3 bases clipped from V and 9 bases from J, the junction kept 11 bases outside the gene matches. The CDR3 is made up of 17 amino acids. CDR3 sequence reads: CASSFSRTSGRGTEQFF. The CDR3 nucleotides read TGTGCCAGCAGTTTCTCCCGGACTAGCGGGAGAGGGACTGAGCAGTTCTTC.

The chain couples TRBV6-2 or TRBV6-3 to TRBJ2-5; D is possibly TRBD2 (5 bases). The J call may be in error: the DNA end matches TRBJ2-7 better. The CDR3 runs 12 residues. The germline V gene has CDR1 MNHEY and CDR2 SVGEGT. The CDR3 reads CASSYGLGEQYF. In DNA form, the CDR3 reads TGTGCCAGCAGTTATGGACTTGGCGAGCAGTACTTC.

V usage is TRBV11-2 and J usage is TRBJ2-5, with a tentative D call TRBD2 (5 bases). The CDR3 is made up of 14 amino acids. Trimming took off 6 bases at V and 2 bases at J, with 13 bases between the two ends. CDR1 SGHAT and CDR2 FQNNGV come from the germline V gene. Here the CDR3 reads CASSSTGMQETQYF. CDR3 in DNA: TGTGCCAGCAGTTCCACCGGGATGCAAGAGACCCAGTACTTC.

The V gene is TRBV10-2, the J gene TRBJ1-2, with D perhaps TRBD1 (5 bases). The CDR3 spans 12 residues. Germline V gene lookup returns CDR1 WSHSY and CDR2 SAAADI. Trimming removed 11 bases at V and 2 bases at J, with 12 bases between. CDR3 DNA sequence: TGCGCCTGCCAGGGCCTGAACTATGGCTACACCTTC. Encoded protein: CACQGLNYGYTF.

The rearrangement links TRBV20-1 to TRBJ2-4, with 7 nucleotides matching TRBD2. Near its end, the DNA agrees better with TRBJ2-7, so the J call may be wrong. This CDR3 is built from 15 residues. Germline-derived CDR1 and CDR2 are DFQATT and SNEGSKA (reference sequence). The CDR3 protein is CSASALGRESSEQYF. DNA for the CDR3: TGCAGTGCTAGCGCACTAGGGCGGGAGTCTAGCGAGCAGTACTTC.

In its sample, this clonotype was seen once. The chain couples TRBV7-9 to TRBJ2-1; D unresolved. The DNA end is a closer match to TRBJ2-7, so the J assignment may be wrong. Germline CDR1 and CDR2: SEHNR and FQNEAQ (reference sequence). This CDR3 spans 13 amino acids. The CDR3 protein is CASSRHSSHEQYF. CDR3 coding DNA: TGTGCCAGCAGTAGGCATAGCAGCCACGAGCAGTACTTC.

This clonotype was detected only a few times. The chain joins TRBV13 to TRBJ2-7; 12 bases line up with TRBD2. J gave up 7 bases and V 0 bases, and 4 bases lay outside the gene matches. This CDR3 spans 15 amino acids. Germline CDR1 and CDR2: PRHDT and FYEKMQ (reference sequence). The CDR3 bases are TGTGCCAGCAGCTTAGGACTAGCGGGAGGACAAGAGCAGTACTTC. As protein: CASSLGLAGGQEQYF.

This clonotype appeared once. The chain employs TRBV27 and TRBJ2-5, with a tentative D call TRBD1 (8 bases). Deletions cut 5 bases from V and 5 bases from J, with 15 bases between. CDR3 length: 14 amino acids. Looked up from germline, CDR1 is MNHEY and CDR2 is SMNVEV (reference sequence). The CDR3 DNA sequence: TGTGCCAGCAGTCCCGACAGGGGAGGGGAGACCCAGTACTTC. It yields the protein CASSPDRGGETQYF.

Comment on this clonotype: At one end, the junction sequence differs from germline, possibly due to a read error. The chain carries TRBV6-1 and TRBJ2-6; either TRBD1 or TRBD2 may fit D (5 bases each). CDR1 and CDR2 (germline): MNHNS, SASEGT. CDR3 length equals 17 residues. The CDR3 loop is CASRIDYTGTGANVLTF. The CDR3, as DNA: TGTGCCAGCAGAATAGACTACACAGGAACTGGTGCCAACGTCCTGACTTTC.

The V gene is TRBV6-5, the J gene TRBJ1-2; D gene ambiguous. This CDR3 comprises 14 residues. Germline V lookup: CDR1 MNHEY, CDR2 SVGAGI. Trimming stripped 6 bases from V and 6 bases from J, with 17 bases between. In DNA, the CDR3 is TGTGCCAGCAGCCCCGTTATTCTGGCCGATGGCTACACCTTC. It encodes CASSPVILADGYTF.

This clonotype was seen more than once but under ten times. The chain employs TRBV20-1 and TRBJ2-5, with D perhaps TRBD1 (7 bases). The CDR3 contains 15 residues. V lost 3 bases and J lost 11, with 25 bases in between. The V gene's germline CDR1 is DFQATT and CDR2 SNEGSKA (reference sequence). This CDR3 reads CSARDARGFQGEQYF. In DNA form, the CDR3 reads TGCAGTGCTAGGGACGCCCGGGGGTTCCAGGGGGAGCAGTACTTC.